The rows below give T cell receptor beta chains drawn from one sample of a study of cytomegalovirus exposure and HLA in healthy donors. Only in-frame clones appear in the TCRdb table, and some are missing; sequencing was by immunoSEQ multiplex PCR. The sample shows roughly 130,000 clones, about 63% of them seen only once. Sequencing input: PBMCs. These receptors all come from a man younger than 45 in good health and CMV-seropositive. CDR3s include the opening cysteine and the closing phenylalanine or tryptophan. Each record gives: clone size, V gene, D gene, J gene, CDR3 protein, CDR3 DNA. D genes are given only for firm matches. Clone size is stated in some rows and not others, as once, few, many or a class when expanded.

size: NA
V: TRBV6-1
D: NA
J: TRBJ1-2
CDR3: CASGTANYGYTF
DNA: TGTGCCAGCGGGACTGCTAACTATGGCTACACCTTC

size: NA
V: TRBV5-1
D: TRBD1
J: TRBJ1-2
CDR3: CASSTSGTGEGYAF
DNA: TGCGCCAGCAGCACCTCCGGGACAGGGGAAGGCTACGCCTTC

size: few
V: TRBV7-2
D: NA
J: TRBJ2-7
CDR3: CASSSLGAGTYEQYF
DNA: TGTGCCAGCAGCTCCCTCGGTGCGGGAACCTACGAGCAGTACTTC

size: few
V: TRBV6-6
D: TRBD1
J: TRBJ2-5
CDR3: CASSPGTGTETQYF
DNA: TGTGCCAGCAGCCCCGGGACAGGGACGGAGACCCAGTACTTC

size: NA
V: TRBV15
D: NA
J: TRBJ1-1
CDR3: CATSRDPGHANTEAFF
DNA: TGTGCCACCAGCAGAGATCCAGGGCACGCGAACACTGAAGCTTTCTTT

size: NA
V: TRBV6-5
D: NA
J: TRBJ1-2
CDR3: CASKSNLFYGYTF
DNA: TGTGCCAGCAAATCCAACTTGTTCTATGGCTACACCTTC

size: NA
V: TRBV27
D: NA
J: TRBJ2-3
CDR3: CASSLFGGLTQYF
DNA: TGTGCCAGCAGTTTATTTGGGGGCCTTACGCAGTATTTT

size: NA
V: TRBV6-9
D: TRBD2
J: TRBJ2-1
CDR3: CASSPSGRGLGSYNEQFF
DNA: TGTGCCAGCAGTCCTAGCGGGAGAGGTCTCGGCTCCTACAATGAGCAGTTCTTC

size: NA
V: TRBV5-1
D: NA
J: TRBJ2-7
CDR3: CASSSDWSTYEQYF
DNA: TGCGCCAGCAGCTCGGACTGGAGTACCTACGAGCAGTACTTC

size: NA
V: TRBV5-1
D: NA
J: TRBJ1-2
CDR3: CASSSTGGAGILGYTF
DNA: TGCGCCAGCAGCTCGACTGGGGGGGCAGGGATTCTTGGCTACACCTTC

size: NA
V: TRBV27
D: TRBD2
J: TRBJ2-7
CDR3: CASSRSGIFYEQYF
DNA: TGTGCCAGCAGTCGTAGCGGGATATTCTACGAGCAGTACTTC

size: NA
V: TRBV19
D: NA
J: TRBJ1-3
CDR3: CASSIVLSGNTIYF
DNA: TGTGCCAGTAGTATCGTCCTCTCTGGAAACACCATATATTTT

size: NA
V: TRBV2
D: NA
J: TRBJ2-2
CDR3: CASTGRVGRTGELFF
DNA: TGTGCCAGCACCGGGCGCGTAGGGAGAACCGGGGAGCTGTTTTTT

size: NA
V: TRBV19
D: TRBD1
J: TRBJ2-7
CDR3: CASSIQGEVNEQYF
DNA: TGTGCCAGTAGTATCCAGGGGGAAGTCAACGAGCAGTACTTC

size: NA
V: TRBV6-1
D: NA
J: TRBJ2-3
CDR3: CASSEGYGSSDTQYF
DNA: TGTGCCAGCAGTGAAGGATACGGGAGCTCAGATACGCAGTATTTT

size: NA
V: TRBV9
D: NA
J: TRBJ2-1
CDR3: CASSVAAHSGYNEQFF
DNA: TGTGCCAGCAGCGTAGCGGCCCACTCGGGCTACAATGAGCAGTTCTTC

size: NA
V: TRBV15
D: NA
J: TRBJ2-3
CDR3: CATSSGQGSTDTQYF
DNA: TGTGCCACCAGCAGCGGTCAGGGAAGCACAGATACGCAGTATTTT

size: NA
V: TRBV6-6
D: TRBD2
J: TRBJ2-7
CDR3: CASSIGLAKTYEQYF
DNA: TGTGCCAGCAGTATTGGACTAGCGAAAACCTACGAGCAGTACTTC

size: NA
V: TRBV15
D: TRBD1
J: TRBJ1-1
CDR3: CATSSAGGYTEAFF
DNA: TGTGCCACCAGCAGTGCAGGGGGGTACACTGAAGCTTTCTTT

size: NA
V: TRBV6-6
D: NA
J: TRBJ2-3
CDR3: CASSPRDTQYF
DNA: TGTGCCAGCAGCCCCCGGGATACGCAGTATTTT

size: NA
V: TRBV7-9
D: TRBD1
J: TRBJ2-5
CDR3: CASSAGQGGETQYF
DNA: TGTGCCAGCAGCGCGGGACAGGGGGGAGAGACCCAGTACTTC

size: many
V: TRBV6-1
D: NA
J: TRBJ2-2
CDR3: CASSEGTDNMSGELFF
DNA: TGTGCCAGCAGTGAAGGGACAGACAACATGTCCGGGGAGCTGTTTTTT

size: NA
V: TRBV7-7
D: TRBD2
J: TRBJ2-3
CDR3: CASSQYSGRGDTQYF
DNA: TGTGCTAGCAGCCAATATAGCGGGAGAGGAGATACGCAGTATTTT

size: NA
V: TRBV5-1
D: NA
J: TRBJ2-1
CDR3: CASSPMDTSPLPNEQFF
DNA: TGCGCCAGCAGCCCCATGGATACTAGCCCCCTCCCCAATGAGCAGTTCTTC

size: NA
V: TRBV9
D: TRBD1
J: TRBJ2-5
CDR3: CASSAPTGQETQYF
DNA: TGTGCCAGCAGCGCCCCGACAGGGCAAGAGACCCAGTACTTC

size: NA
V: TRBV27
D: TRBD1
J: TRBJ1-5
CDR3: CASRGQYSNQPQHF
DNA: TGTGCCAGCAGGGGACAGTATAGCAATCAGCCCCAGCATTTT

size: NA
V: TRBV19
D: TRBD2
J: TRBJ2-2
CDR3: CASSSRWLAGRTGELFF
DNA: TGTGCCAGTAGTTCCCGTTGGCTAGCGGGACGGACCGGGGAGCTGTTTTTT

size: few
V: TRBV5-4
D: TRBD1
J: TRBJ2-5
CDR3: CASSPNRGQETQYF
DNA: TGTGCCAGCAGCCCGAACAGGGGGCAGGAGACCCAGTACTTC